This TCR beta chain was sequenced for a study of CD8 T cells in Susac syndrome. Between the trimmed V and J ends, which lost 3 bases and 0 bases, there was a span of 18 bases. This CDR3 spans 17 amino acids. Per germline, CDR1 DFQATT and CDR2 SNEGSKA (reference sequence). TCR beta sequences were obtained from blood CD8+ and CD4+ T cells. FACS was used to enrich TEMRA cells, whereas the CD8+ and CD4+ T cells were obtained by negative isolation. Findings of the study overall: The CD4+ T cell repertoires, which came from Susac syndrome patients, showed no sign of clonal expansion.

An input of about 0.5 to 1 ug of RNA was subjected to reverse transcription using random hexamers. An immunoSEQ multiplex PCR amplified TCR beta CDR3 over 54 Vbeta and 13 Jbeta. TCRdb fed the immunoSEQ multiplex PCR reads into MiXCR, producing one record per CDR3 protein. The data hold about 94,000 distinct CDR3 sequences, with about 95% observed a single time. As regards this clonotype: Its cognate antigen is unknown.

The rearrangement links TRBV20-1 to TRBJ1-3, with D possibly being TRBD1 (5 bases). Sequencing was performed on CD4+ T cells from PBMCs. The sequence was collected from a human donor with Susac syndrome. The CDR3 coding sequence is TGCAGTGCTAGGAGTGACACAGGAGGGAGCTCTGGAAACACCATATATTTT. Translation: CSARSDTGGSSGNTIYF.